These 30 T cell receptor beta chains share one sample of origin, sequenced in a study of OX40 agonist ivuxolimab in advanced cancers. The method behind the library was the immunoSEQ multiplex PCR assay. TCRdb limited this immuneACCESS table to in-frame rearrangements with V and J called. A share of clones is missing; checked studies link under half to unresolved V genes, and the rest is unexplained. The sample table shows around 79,000 clones, and around nine tenths are seen once. The ten largest clones represent roughly 0.64% of the sample. Source: CD4+ or CD8+ T cells sorted from blood, taken in a trial of the OX40 agonist ivuxolimab. These receptors were collected from an adult with an advanced solid tumor such as melanoma, head and neck, liver or kidney cancer.

The CDR3 reads CASSQGGTGNEQYF. The CDR3, as DNA: TGTGCCAGCAGCCAAGGGGGTACAGGGAACGAGCAGTACTTC. J is TRBJ2-7 and V is TRBV4-2, with D maybe TRBD1 (6 bases). Germline V CDR1 and CDR2: LGHNA, YNFKEQ. The CDR3 has 14 residues. Trimming cost V 1 base and J 5 bases, with 12 bases left between them.

The V and J genes are TRBV23-1 and TRBJ1-1; no firm D call. TRBV23-1 is an open reading frame, and its role is uncertain. The CDR3 is 18 amino acids. Trimming left V 3 bases short and J 3 bases short, with 23 bases between. As DNA, the CDR3 is TGCGCCAGCAGTCATTGTGACTGTCAAACACTGGTGGACACTGAAGCTTTCTTT. It specifies CASSHCDCQTLVDTEAFF.

This clone has just a few counts. The chain combines TRBV19 with TRBJ1-2, with a weak D call TRBD1 (5 bases). Germline CDR1 is LNHDA and CDR2 is SQIVND (reference sequence). Trimming removed 0 bases from V and 4 bases from J, with 12 bases in between. The CDR3 has 15 residues. CDR3 nucleotide sequence: TGTGCCAGTAGTATAGATCCAGGGAGGGGCTATGGCTACACCTTC. Translation gives CASSIDPGRGYGYTF.

The chain recombines TRBV6-5 with TRBJ1-1; no clear D gene. CDR1 MNHEY and CDR2 SVGAGI come from the germline V gene. The CDR3 length is 15 residues. Trimming shortened V by 0 bases and J by 3 bases, and 11 bases separated the two germline ends. CDR3 in DNA: TGTGCCAGCAGTTACTCGGTCGGGGAGGACACTGAAGCTTTCTTT. It specifies CASSYSVGEDTEAFF.

This rearrangement joins TRBV21-1 to TRBJ1-5; the table's D call, TRBD1, was not checked against the DNA. TRBV21-1 is marked as a pseudogene. The CDR3 runs 12 residues. This CDR3 reads CASRQGNQPQHF. The CDR3 DNA reads TGTGCCAGCCGGCAGGGGAATCAGCCCCAGCATTTT.

The chain employs TRBV6-6 and TRBJ1-2; unclear D gene. The V gene lost 4 bases and the J gene lost 8 bases, with 20 bases spanning the gap. The CDR3 length is 15 residues. Looked up from germline, CDR1 is MNHNY and CDR2 is SVGAGI (reference sequence). CDR3 sequence reads: CASSFQDREIFGYTF. Here the CDR3 DNA reads TGTGCCAGCAGTTTTCAGGACCGGGAGATTTTCGGCTACACCTTC.

The CDR3, as DNA: TGTGCCAGCAGACTGGGACAGGGGGCAACAGATACGCAGTATTTT. Encoded protein: CASRLGQGATDTQYF. The rearrangement joins TRBV9 to TRBJ2-3; TRBD1 matches 12 bases. Germline CDR1 reads SGDLS; CDR2 reads YYNGEE. V was pared by 5 bases and J by 3 bases, with 4 bases of the junction left unmatched. The CDR3 sequence is 15 residues long.

V gene TRBV9 combines with J gene TRBJ2-5; 7 bases are shared with TRBD1. V lost 0 bases and J lost 1; bases outside the gene matches: 6. The CDR3 length is 16 residues. Germline CDR1 SGDLS, CDR2 YYNGEE. The CDR3 here is CASSVGLDRSQETQYF. The CDR3 nucleotides are TGTGCCAGCAGCGTAGGTCTGGACAGGAGCCAAGAGACCCAGTACTTC.

This clone appeared a single time. The chain is built from TRBV11-3 and TRBJ1-6; D possibly corresponds to TRBD1 (6 bases). Trimming took 5 bases from V and 7 from J, leaving 12 bases between them. The CDR3 length is 14 residues. Germline-derived CDR1 and CDR2 are SGHNT and YENEEA. The CDR3 loop reads CASSKDTGNSPLHF. The CDR3, as DNA: TGTGCCAGCAGCAAGGACACAGGGAATTCACCCCTCCACTTT.

The chain couples TRBV6-4 to TRBJ1-2, with TRBD1 matching 9 bases. J gave up 2 bases and V 6 bases, and 1 base lay outside the gene matches. This CDR3 comprises 13 residues. Per the germline V gene, CDR1 is MRHNA and CDR2 is SNTAGT. CDR3 loop: CASRGTGNYGYTF. The CDR3 DNA sequence: TGTGCCAGCAGGGGGACAGGGAACTATGGCTACACCTTC.

The genes are TRBV28 and TRBJ1-5; 7 bases match TRBD1. The V and J ends lost 5 bases and 1 base, in that order; junction bases with no gene match: 8. The CDR3 totals 16 residues. CDR1 and CDR2 (germline): MDHEN, SYDVKM. The CDR3 protein is CASSLRQGLSNQPQHF. In DNA, the CDR3 is TGTGCCAGCAGTCTTAGACAGGGCCTCAGCAATCAGCCCCAGCATTTT.

The chain combines TRBV7-2 with TRBJ2-3; 8 nucleotides agree with TRBD2. Germline CDR1 SGHTA, CDR2 FQGNSA. V dropped 3 bases and J dropped 2; count of bases not matched to a gene: 7. This CDR3 contains 16 residues. DNA of the CDR3: TGTGCCAGCAGCTTCGGCGGGGGGCCTTCCACAGATACGCAGTATTTT. The encoded protein is CASSFGGGPSTDTQYF.

The chain couples TRBV19 to TRBJ2-7; tentatively, D is TRBD2 (6 bases). CDR3 size: 14 residues. V lost 5 bases to trimming and J lost 4 bases, with 15 bases between them. CDR1 and CDR2 from the germline V gene are LNHDA and SQIVND (reference sequence). The CDR3 region has the DNA TGTGCCAGTAGTTTGAGCCCCCGGGGGTACGAGCAGTACTTC. Its translation: CASSLSPRGYEQYF.

The chain employs TRBV28 and TRBJ2-3, with 7 bases that match TRBD2. CDR3 length equals 15 residues. The germline CDR1 and CDR2 sequences are MDHEN and SYDVKM. Trimming cost V 1 base and J 2 bases; bases outside gene matches: 3. CDR3 amino acids: CASSLSGGVTDTQYF. The CDR3 region has the DNA TGTGCCAGCAGTTTATCGGGGGGAGTCACAGATACGCAGTATTTT.

This sequence joins TRBV30 and TRBJ2-5; tentative D call: TRBD2 (6 bases). V was clipped by 3 bases and J by 4 bases, with 18 bases between them. From germline, CDR1 is GTSNPN and CDR2 SVGIG (reference sequence). The CDR3 totals 15 residues. The CDR3 is CAWSFPGLEGETQYF. CDR3 coding DNA: TGTGCCTGGAGCTTTCCGGGCCTGGAGGGAGAGACCCAGTACTTC. Full variable domain (outside the CDR3, taken from reference TRBV30 and TRBJ2-5): SQTIHQWPATLVQPVGSPLSLECTVEGTSNPNLYWYRQAAGRGLQLLFYSVGIGQISSEVPQNLSASRPQDRQFILSSKKLLLSDSGFYLCAWSFPGLEGETQYFGPGTRLLVL.

The chain has TRBV9 and TRBJ2-1, with D perhaps matching TRBD2 (7 bases). CDR3 length: 15 residues. The V end lost 2 bases, the J end lost 8 bases, and 17 bases lay between the germline ends. The germline CDR1 and CDR2 sequences are SGDLS and YYNGEE. The CDR3 protein is CASSVNGRGGHEQFF. For the CDR3, the DNA is TGTGCCAGCAGCGTTAATGGGAGGGGGGGCCATGAGCAGTTCTTC.

This chain links TRBV28 with TRBJ1-1; possible D gene TRBD1, 6 bases. V lost 3 bases to trimming and J lost 5 bases, with 13 bases between them. Germline loops: CDR1 MDHEN, CDR2 SYDVKM. The CDR3 totals 14 residues. The CDR3 DNA follows: TGTGCCAGCAGTTTGCAGGGGCGTTCAACTGAAGCTTTCTTT. It yields the protein CASSLQGRSTEAFF. Together with reference TRBV28 and TRBJ1-1, the CDR3 gives the full variable domain: DVKVTQSSRYLVKRTGEKVFLECVQDMDHENMFWYRQDPGLGLRLIYFSYDVKMKEKGDIPEGYSVSREKKERFSLILESASTNQTSMYLCASSLQGRSTEAFFGQGTRLTVV.

The count of this clone is one. V and J are TRBV27 and TRBJ2-1, with no clear D. Looked up from germline, CDR1 is MNHEY and CDR2 is SMNVEV (reference sequence). Trimming took off 9 bases at V and 0 bases at J, with 15 bases between the two ends. CDR3 length equals 15 residues. CDR3 loop: CASSTPQNSYNEQFF. The CDR3 region has the DNA TGTGCCAGTAGTACGCCGCAAAACTCCTACAATGAGCAGTTCTTC.

The rearrangement links TRBV9 to TRBJ1-3; possible D gene TRBD1, 5 bases. Trimming removed 4 bases from V and 4 bases from J, with 15 bases in between. The CDR3 covers 15 residues. Germline V lookup: CDR1 SGDLS, CDR2 YYNGEE. The CDR3 DNA follows: TGTGCCAGCAGCCCCGAGGGGCCAGTGGGAAACACCATATATTTT. Its protein product is CASSPEGPVGNTIYF.

This clone was seen once. The chain couples TRBV7-8 to TRBJ1-2, with D perhaps matching TRBD1 (5 bases). The germline CDR1 and CDR2 sequences are SGHVS and FQNEAQ. The CDR3 is made up of 15 amino acids. V was pared by 0 bases and J by 7 bases, with 15 bases between. CDR3 coding DNA: TGTGCCAGCAGCTTAGCTGGTAGCAGGGACGGTGGCTACACCTTC. It yields the protein CASSLAGSRDGGYTF.

This chain links TRBV19 with TRBJ2-5; D is uncertain. Trimming took off 3 bases at V and 5 bases at J, with 13 bases between the two ends. CDR3 size: 14 residues. Germline-derived CDR1 and CDR2 are LNHDA and SQIVND (reference sequence). Here the CDR3 DNA reads TGTGCCAGTAGTATGGTCTGGGGAAGGGAGACCCAGTACTTC. Encoded protein: CASSMVWGRETQYF. The full variable domain, in which reference TRBV19 and TRBJ2-5 provide the parts outside the CDR3, is DGGITQSPKYLFRKEGQNVTLSCEQNLNHDAMYWYRQDPGQGLRLIYYSQIVNDFQKGDIAEGYSVSREKKESFPLTVTSAQKNPTAFYLCASSMVWGRETQYFGPGTRLLVL.

The rearrangement joins TRBV30 to TRBJ2-7; D ambiguous. Germline V lookup: CDR1 GTSNPN, CDR2 SVGIG (reference sequence). The CDR3 runs 14 residues. The ends were cut back, 2 bases at V and 0 bases at J, with 11 bases in the middle. The CDR3: CAWSPPPLSYEQYF. The CDR3 DNA is TGTGCCTGGAGTCCCCCCCCACTCTCCTACGAGCAGTACTTC.

V and J are TRBV5-1 and TRBJ2-7; TRBD1 aligns across 8 bases. The germline gives CDR1 SGHRS, CDR2 YFSETQ. There are 15 residues in the CDR3. V was pared by 0 bases and J by 3 bases, with 5 bases of the junction left unmatched. The CDR3 region has the DNA TGCGCCAGCAGCTTGGGAGGACAGGGAGTCTACGAGCAGTACTTC. Translating gives CASSLGGQGVYEQYF.

The V and J genes are TRBV11-3 and TRBJ1-3; unclear D gene. Trimming removed 4 bases at V and 0 bases at J, with 13 bases between. The CDR3 totals 16 residues. CDR1 is SGHNT, CDR2 YENEEA, per germline. CDR3 DNA sequence: TGTGCCAGCAGCTCACGGACCGGAGCCTCTGGAAACACCATATATTTT. It codes for CASSSRTGASGNTIYF.

This chain's CDR3 is CAISDSSGRFVDTQYF. The CDR3 DNA is TGTGCCATCAGTGATAGTAGCGGGAGATTTGTCGATACGCAGTATTTT. This chain joins TRBV10-3 and TRBJ2-3, with 9 bases matching TRBD2. The CDR3 extends over 16 amino acids. Trimming cost V 3 bases and J 6 bases; bases outside gene matches: 10. Germline CDR1 reads ENHRY; CDR2 reads SYGVKD.

This chain connects TRBV11-2 to TRBJ1-6; 7 bases agree with TRBD1. V shed 3 bases, J shed 9 bases, and the junction held 2 bases outside the gene matches. Germline V gene sequence: CDR1 SGHAT, CDR2 FQNNGV. The CDR3 contains 13 residues. The DNA for the CDR3 is TGTGCCAGCAGCTTCAACAGGGGTTCACCCCTCCACTTT. It encodes CASSFNRGSPLHF.

This clone was counted between two and nine times. The genes are TRBV2 and TRBJ1-6, with a tentative D call TRBD1 (5 bases). Trimming took off 8 bases at V and 7 bases at J, with 15 bases between the two ends. CDR1 is SNHLY and CDR2 is FYNNEI in the germline V gene. The CDR3 is made up of 14 amino acids. In DNA, the CDR3 is TGTGCCAGCCGTCAAGGGGTTTCCAATTCACCCCTCCACTTT. Its translation: CASRQGVSNSPLHF.

V usage is TRBV23-1 and J usage is TRBJ2-5; 10 bases are a match to TRBD1. TRBV23-1 is known as an ORF, though its function is uncertain. V lost 3 bases, J lost 4 bases, and 11 bases stayed unmatched. The CDR3 loop spans 17 amino acids. The CDR3 nucleotides are TGCGCCAGCAGTCATCACCGCGTCCGGGACAGGGGAGAGACCCAGTACTTC. It is translated as CASSHHRVRDRGETQYF.

The chain couples TRBV5-5 to TRBJ2-7, with 13 bases matching TRBD2. Germline-derived CDR1 and CDR2 are SGHKS and YYEKEE (reference sequence). V shed 4 bases and J 5 bases; nucleotides not matched to a gene: 9. The CDR3 is 16 amino acids. In DNA, the CDR3 is TGTGCCAGCAGCGGGGGAGGACTAGCGGGAGTCAACGAGCAGTACTTC. It codes for CASSGGGLAGVNEQYF.

The chain carries TRBV30 and TRBJ2-2; 11 bases are a match to TRBD1. The CDR3 contains 17 residues. Germline assignment: CDR1 GTSNPN and CDR2 SVGIG (reference sequence). The J segment lost 7 bases and the V segment lost 2 bases, leaving 12 bases of the junction unmatched. The CDR3 DNA reads TGTGCCTGGAGTCGGTGGGTGGACAGGGGGCTCGGCGGGGAGCTGTTTTTT. It codes for CAWSRWVDRGLGGELFF.